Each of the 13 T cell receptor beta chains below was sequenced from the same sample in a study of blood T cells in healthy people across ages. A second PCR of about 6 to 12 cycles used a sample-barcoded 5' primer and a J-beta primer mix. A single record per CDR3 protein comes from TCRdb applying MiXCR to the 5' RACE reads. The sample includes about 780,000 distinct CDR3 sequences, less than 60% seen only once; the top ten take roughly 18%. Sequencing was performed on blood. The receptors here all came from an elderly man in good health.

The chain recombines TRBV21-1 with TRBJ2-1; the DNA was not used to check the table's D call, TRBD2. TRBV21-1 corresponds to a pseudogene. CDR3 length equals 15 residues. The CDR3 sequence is CASSKDGGRANEQFF. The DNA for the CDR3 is TGTGCCAGCAGCAAAGATGGCGGGAGGGCTAATGAGCAGTTCTTC.

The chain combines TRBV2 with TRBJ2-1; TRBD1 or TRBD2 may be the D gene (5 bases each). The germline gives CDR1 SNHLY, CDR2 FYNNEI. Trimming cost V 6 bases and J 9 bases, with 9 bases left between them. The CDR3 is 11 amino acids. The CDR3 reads CASRVGVEQFF. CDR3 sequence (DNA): TGTGCCAGCAGGGTGGGGGTTGAGCAGTTCTTC.

The CDR3 sequence: CATSVTSGAYNEQFF. In DNA, the CDR3 is TGTGCCACCAGCGTGACTAGCGGGGCTTACAATGAGCAGTTCTTC. V and J are TRBV15 and TRBJ2-1, with 11 bases matching TRBD2. Trimming took 5 bases from V and 4 from J; bases not matched to a gene: 4. Germline CDR1 is LNHNV and CDR2 is YYDKDF (reference sequence). CDR3 size: 15 residues.

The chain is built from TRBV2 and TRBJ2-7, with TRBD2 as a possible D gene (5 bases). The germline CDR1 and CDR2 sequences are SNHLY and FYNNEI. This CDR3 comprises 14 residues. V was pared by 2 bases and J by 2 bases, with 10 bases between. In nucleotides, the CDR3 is TGTGCCAGCAGTGAAAGGCGGGTGGCCTACGAGCAGTACTTC. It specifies CASSERRVAYEQYF. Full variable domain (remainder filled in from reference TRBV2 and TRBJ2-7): EPEVTQTPSHQVTQMGQEVILRCVPISNHLYFYWYRQILGQKVEFLVSFYNNEISEKSEIFDDQFSVERPDGSNFTLKIRSTKLEDSAMYFCASSERRVAYEQYFGPGTRLTVT.

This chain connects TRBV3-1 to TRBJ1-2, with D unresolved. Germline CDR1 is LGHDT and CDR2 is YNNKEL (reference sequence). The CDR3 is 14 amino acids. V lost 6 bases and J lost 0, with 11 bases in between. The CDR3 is CASSPTPSNYGYTF. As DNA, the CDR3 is TGTGCCAGCAGTCCGACACCCTCTAACTATGGCTACACCTTC.

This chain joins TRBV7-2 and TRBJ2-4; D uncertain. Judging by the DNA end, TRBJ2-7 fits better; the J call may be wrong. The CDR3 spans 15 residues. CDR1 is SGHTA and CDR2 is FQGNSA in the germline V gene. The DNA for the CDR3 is TGTGCCAGCAGCCCCCCAGGCAGGTGGACCTACGAGCAGTACTTC. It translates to CASSPPGRWTYEQYF.

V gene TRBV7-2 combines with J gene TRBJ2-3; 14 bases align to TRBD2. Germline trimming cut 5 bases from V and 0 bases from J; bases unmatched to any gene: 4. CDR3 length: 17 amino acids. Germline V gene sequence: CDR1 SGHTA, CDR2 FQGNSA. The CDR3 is CASSETSGRASTDTQYF. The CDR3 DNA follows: TGTGCCAGCAGCGAGACTAGCGGGAGGGCCAGCACAGATACGCAGTATTTT.

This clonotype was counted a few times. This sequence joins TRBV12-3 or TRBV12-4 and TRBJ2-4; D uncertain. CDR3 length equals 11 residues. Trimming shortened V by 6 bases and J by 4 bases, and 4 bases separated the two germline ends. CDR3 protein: CASSTKNIQYF. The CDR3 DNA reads TGTGCCAGCAGCACTAAAAACATTCAGTACTTC.

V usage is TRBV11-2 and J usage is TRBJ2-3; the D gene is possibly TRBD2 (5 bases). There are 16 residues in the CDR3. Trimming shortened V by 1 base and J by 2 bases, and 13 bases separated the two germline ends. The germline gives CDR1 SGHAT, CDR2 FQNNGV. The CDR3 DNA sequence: TGTGCCAGCAGCTTAGGGGCGGGCCTTGCCACAGATACGCAGTATTTT. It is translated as CASSLGAGLATDTQYF.

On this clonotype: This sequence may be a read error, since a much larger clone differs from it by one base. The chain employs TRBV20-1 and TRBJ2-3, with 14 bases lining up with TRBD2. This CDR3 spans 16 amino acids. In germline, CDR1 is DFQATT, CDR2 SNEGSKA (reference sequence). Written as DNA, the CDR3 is TGCAGTGCTAGCGGGACTAGCGGGAGTTTAGCAGAGACGCAGTATTTT. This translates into CSASGTSGSLAETQYF.

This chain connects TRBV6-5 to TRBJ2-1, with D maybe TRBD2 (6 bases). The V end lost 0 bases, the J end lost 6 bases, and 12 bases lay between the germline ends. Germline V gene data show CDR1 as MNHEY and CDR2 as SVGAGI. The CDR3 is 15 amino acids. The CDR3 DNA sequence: TGTGCCAGCAGTTACTCTGGCGGGACCCTCAATGAGCAGTTCTTC. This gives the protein CASSYSGGTLNEQFF.

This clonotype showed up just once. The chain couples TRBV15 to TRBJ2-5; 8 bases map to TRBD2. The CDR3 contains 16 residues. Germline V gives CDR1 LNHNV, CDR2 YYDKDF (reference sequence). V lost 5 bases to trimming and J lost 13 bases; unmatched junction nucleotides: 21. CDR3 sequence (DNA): TGTGCCACCAGCGCAGTGGAAGCTAGCGGGTTTAATGAGCGGTACTTC. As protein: CATSAVEASGFNERYF.

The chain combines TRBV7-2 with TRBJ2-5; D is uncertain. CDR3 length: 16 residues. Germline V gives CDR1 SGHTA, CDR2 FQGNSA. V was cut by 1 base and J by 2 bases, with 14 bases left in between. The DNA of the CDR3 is TGTGCCAGCAGCTTAGTCTGGGGTAGCTCTCAAGAGACCCAGTACTTC. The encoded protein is CASSLVWGSSQETQYF.